This TCR beta chain was obtained from a study of blood T cell repertoires in COVID-19. About the study: Whether acute or convalescent, the COVID-19 samples came from the United States, Italy and Spain. Nucleic acid was either cDNA or gDNA, and it came from T cells, B-cell-depleted T cells, or PBMCs.

CDR3 length equals 15 residues. V gave up 2 bases and J gave up 6 bases; unmatched junction bases: 4. The germline V gene encodes CDR1 SGHNT and CDR2 YYREEE (reference sequence). Original processing notes: Amplification of reference gene primers provided the estimated nucleated cell counts. This table comes from immunoSEQ multiplex PCR, and its TCRdb copy is limited to in-frame clones, with some not included. Clone size and V and J calls were adopted from that table, with D and trimming inferred from the DNA. This table holds hundreds of thousands of clones, about 85% found once. The TCR sequence derives from a young woman who had recovered from COVID-19. Sequencing used peripheral blood. This rearrangement joins TRBV5-4 to TRBJ2-2; the match to TRBD2 covers 10 bases. CDR3 region: CASSLPSGSPGELFF. The CDR3 nucleotides are TGTGCCAGCAGCTTACCTAGCGGGAGCCCCGGGGAGCTGTTTTTT.